This is a list of T cell receptor beta chains from one sample in a study of T-cell reconstitution after alpha-beta-depleted transplantation in children. In TCRdb, the PCR reads were re-called with MiXCR into one record per CDR3 protein. The sample lists hundreds of thousands of distinct CDR3 sequences; 20% to 30% were seen once. The sample in question was PBMCs, mostly from graft donor cells, obtained 360 days after TCRalphabeta/CD19-depleted stem cell transplant. All receptors derive from a female patient under 10 years old who had a stem cell transplant for congenital amegakaryocytic thrombocytopenia, so the T cells may come from the graft donor. The CDR3 runs from the conserved cysteine through the conserved F or W. Each record gives: J gene, D gene, clone size, V gene, CDR3 DNA, CDR3 protein. A D gene is named only where the DNA matches it firmly. Size is omitted from some rows. Given values are once, few, many or a class for expanded clones.

TRBJ2-2,.,many,TRBV15,TGTGCCACCAGCAGCTCCCCGGCAGACCTCACCGGGGAGCTGTTTTTT,CATSSSPADLTGELFF
TRBJ2-5,TRBD1,.,TRBV20-1,TGCAGTGCCAGGAGACAGGGGTTGCGAGAGACCCAGTACTTC,CSARRQGLRETQYF
TRBJ1-2,.,.,TRBV5-1,TGCGCCAGCAGCTTCGACATTCCCTATGGCTACACCTTC,CASSFDIPYGYTF
TRBJ2-3,TRBD2,many,TRBV3-1,TGTGCCAGCAGCCAAGAAGCGGGAGGGGTAGATACGCAGTATTTT,CASSQEAGGVDTQYF
TRBJ2-1,.,many,TRBV5-1,TGCGCCAGCAGGCTTTTTGGCGGGGCGACGAATGAGCAGTTCTTC,CASRLFGGATNEQFF
TRBJ2-3,TRBD2,.,TRBV7-2,TGTGGCAGCAGCTCTATAGCGGGAGTGAGCACAGATACGCAGTATTTT,CGSSSIAGVSTDTQYF
TRBJ2-7,.,.,TRBV29-1,TGCAGCGTTTACCAGGGCTCCTACGAGCATTACTTC,CSVYQGSYEHYF
TRBJ2-5,TRBD2,.,TRBV7-8,TGTGCCAGCACCTTCTGGAGGTTTAGCGGGAGTGGCCAAGAGACCCAGTACTTC,CASTFWRFSGSGQETQYF
TRBJ2-5,TRBD2,few,TRBV11-2,TGTGCCAGCAGCCCCCATATGGGGGGGTGGAGAGAGACCCAGTACTTC,CASSPHMGGWRETQYF
TRBJ1-6,.,many,TRBV5-6,TGTGCCAGCAGCTTGGGGTTCGGTGATTCACCCCTCCACTTT,CASSLGFGDSPLHF
TRBJ1-5,TRBD1,once,TRBV28,TGTGCCAGCAGTTTATACGCGGACAGGCCAAATCAGCCCCAGCATTTT,CASSLYADRPNQPQHF
TRBJ2-7,.,.,TRBV12-3/TRBV12-4,TGTGCCAGCAGTTTCGGCGAGCGGTCCTACTTC,CASSFGERSYF
TRBJ2-3,.,few,TRBV9,TGTGCCAGCAGCCCGGTGGCGAGGGATACGCAGTATTTT,CASSPVARDTQYF
TRBJ1-2,.,.,TRBV5-1,TGCGCCAGCAGCTTGGTTGGGGGTAGTAACTATGGCTACACCTTC,CASSLVGGSNYGYTF
TRBJ2-1,.,few,TRBV7-9,TGTGCCAGCAGCCCTTCCAGGGAACCCTACAATGAGCAGTTCTTC,CASSPSREPYNEQFF
TRBJ2-4,.,.,TRBV6-5,TGTGCCAGCAGTTACTCGGTCACAGTAGCCAAAAACATTCAGTACTTC,CASSYSVTVAKNIQYF
TRBJ2-3,TRBD2,.,TRBV10-3,TGTGCCATCAGGGCGGGAGAGTGGTCAGATACGCAGTATTTT,CAIRAGEWSDTQYF
TRBJ1-2,.,.,TRBV27,TGTGCCAGCAGTAAAAATTCCGGGATCTCCCTCTATGGCTACACCTTC,CASSKNSGISLYGYTF
TRBJ1-5,.,.,TRBV4-2,TGTGCCAGCAGCCAAGATCTGAGCAATCAGCCCCAGCATTTT,CASSQDLSNQPQHF
TRBJ2-3,.,.,TRBV20-1,TGCAGTGCTCGGACTACTCATAGCACAGATACGCAGTATTTT,CSARTTHSTDTQYF
TRBJ2-2,.,.,TRBV28,TGTGCCAGCAGTCGGCCAGGGGCCCCCACCGGGGAGCTGTTTTTT,CASSRPGAPTGELFF
TRBJ1-5,.,few,TRBV4-1,TGCGCCAGCGGCACCGGGATTTGGGGCAATCAGCCCCAGCATTTT,CASGTGIWGNQPQHF
TRBJ1-5,.,.,TRBV28,TGTGCCAGCAGTTTGCGAGGCTTTAGCAATCAGCCCCAGCATTTT,CASSLRGFSNQPQHF
TRBJ2-3,.,.,TRBV12-3/TRBV12-4,TGTGCCAGCAGTTTAACTCCAACAGATACGCAGTATTTT,CASSLTPTDTQYF
TRBJ2-7,TRBD2,few,TRBV5-1,TGCGCCAGCAGCTTGGGACTAGCGGGAGGGCCCCCCTACGAGCAGTACTTC,CASSLGLAGGPPYEQYF
TRBJ2-1,TRBD1,few,TRBV10-2,TGCGCCAGCAGTGAGTTGAGTTGGGGGACAGGGATCAATGAGCAGTTCTTC,CASSELSWGTGINEQFF
TRBJ1-5,.,.,TRBV5-5,TGTGCCAGCACCGATCGGGACATCGATCAGCCCCAGCATTTT,CASTDRDIDQPQHF
TRBJ2-7,.,.,TRBV30,TGTGCCTGGAGACAACATTGGGAAAATCACGAGCAGTACTTC,CAWRQHWENHEQYF
TRBJ2-1,.,few,TRBV21-1,TGTGCCAGCAGCATACCCATAAGTTGGTACGAGCAGTTCTTC,CASSIPISWYEQFF
TRBJ2-5,.,.,TRBV3-1,TGTGCCAGCAACCCACGGGGGTCGGGTGAGACCCAGTACTTC,CASNPRGSGETQYF
TRBJ2-7,.,.,TRBV29-1,TGCAGCGTTGGGGGCACAGGGTTGGCGGAGCAGTACTTC,CSVGGTGLAEQYF
TRBJ1-1,TRBD1,.,TRBV5-1,TGCGCCAGCAGCAAACTCGGGACAGGGAGAGGGAGAACTGAAGCTTTCTTT,CASSKLGTGRGRTEAFF